The 26 T cell receptor beta chains listed next were all sequenced from one sample in a study of blood T cells in healthy people across ages (dated by TCRdb to the mid-2010s). Libraries were built with 5' RACE. Sequenced using an Illumina HiSeq 2500. A second PCR of about 6 to 12 cycles was run with a J-beta primer mix and a sample-barcoded 5' primer. TCRdb took the public reads, trimmed them with fastp at Q25, ran MiXCR for clone calling and kept in-frame beta chains. Each entry merges the rows of one CDR3 protein and shows their most common DNA and genes. The sample table contains about 320,000 distinct CDR3 sequences; only one count was recorded for around 30% of them. The top ten hold 29% of the sample. The material sequenced was blood. These receptors were taken from a woman in her 70s in good health.

This chain links TRBV24-1 with TRBJ2-1; 15 nucleotides align to TRBD2. With V trimmed by 0 bases and J by 0 bases, 5 bases remained unmatched. The length of the CDR3 is 20 residues. Germline V gene lookup returns CDR1 KGHDR and CDR2 SFDVKD. DNA for the CDR3: TGTGCCACCAGTGATTTGCGGACTAGCGGGAGGGAGAGCTCCTACAATGAGCAGTTCTTC. Residues: CATSDLRTSGRESSYNEQFF.

This clonotype came up a few times. The chain joins TRBV7-3 to TRBJ2-7; TRBD1 matches at 9 bases. The germline V gene encodes CDR1 SGHTA and CDR2 FQGTGA. The V segment lost 5 bases and the J segment 4 bases; nucleotides outside the gene matches: 9. CDR3 length: 15 residues. The DNA for the CDR3 is TGTGCCAGCAGCGAATGGGGGGACAGGGCGTACGAGCAGTACTTC. It specifies CASSEWGDRAYEQYF.

Of note for this clonotype: The junction departs from germline at one end; a sequencing error may be responsible. The chain uses TRBV9 and TRBJ2-7; perhaps TRBD2 as D (5 bases). The J call is uncertain, as TRBJ2-5 better fits the DNA end. This CDR3 region has 15 residues. Germline lookup yields CDR1 SGDLS and CDR2 YYNGEE. The CDR3 bases are TGTACCAGCAGCGGAAGGGCCATAACGGGGGAGACCCAGTACTTC. Protein product: CTSSGRAITGETQYF.

V is TRBV9 and J is TRBJ2-5, with 7 bases identical to TRBD2. The CDR3 runs 16 residues. Per the germline V gene, CDR1 is SGDLS and CDR2 is YYNGEE. V gave up 4 bases and J gave up 2 bases; unmatched junction bases: 11. The CDR3 here is CASSPRVRREQETQYF. As DNA, the CDR3 is TGTGCCAGCAGCCCGCGTGTGAGGCGGGAGCAAGAGACCCAGTACTTC.

V and J are TRBV7-9 and TRBJ1-6; 10 positions match TRBD1. This CDR3 is 16 amino acids long. The germline CDR1 and CDR2 sequences are SEHNR and FQNEAQ (reference sequence). The junction had 5 bases not matched to a gene; V was cut back by 5 bases and J by 4 bases. CDR3 region: CASSKGQGFYNSPLHF. CDR3 DNA: TGTGCCAGCAGCAAGGGACAGGGGTTTTATAATTCACCCCTCCACTTT.

At least ten counts were recorded for this clonotype. The CDR3 reads CASSGTFSYEQYF. The DNA for the CDR3 is TGTGCCAGCAGCGGGACTTTTTCCTACGAGCAGTACTTC. This chain connects TRBV6-2 or TRBV6-3 to TRBJ2-7; possibly TRBD2 for D (6 bases). Germline assignment: CDR1 MNHEY and CDR2 SVGEGT. The CDR3 spans 13 residues. Between the trimmed V and J ends, which lost 6 bases and 1 base, there was a span of 10 bases.

The V call is TRBV20-1, the J call TRBJ2-1; tentative D call: TRBD1 (7 bases). CDR1 and CDR2 (germline): DFQATT, SNEGSKA (reference sequence). CDR3 length: 12 amino acids. CDR3 loop: CRGGRGNNEQFF. CDR3 in DNA: TGCAGGGGGGGCAGGGGGAACAATGAGCAGTTCTTC.

This clonotype occurred a few times. The rearrangement joins TRBV5-1 to TRBJ2-5; D possibly corresponds to TRBD1 (6 bases). CDR1 is SGHRS and CDR2 is YFSETQ in the germline V gene. Between the trimmed V and J ends, which lost 5 bases and 1 base, there was a span of 9 bases. This CDR3 has 13 residues. This CDR3 reads CASRGQIQETQYF. The CDR3 coding sequence is TGCGCCAGCAGAGGACAGATCCAAGAGACCCAGTACTTC. Full variable domain (remainder filled in from reference TRBV5-1 and TRBJ2-5): KAGVTQTPRYLIKTRGQQVTLSCSPISGHRSVSWYQQTPGQGLQFLFEYFSETQRNKGNFPGRFSGRQFSNSRSEMNVSTLELGDSALYLCASRGQIQETQYFGPGTRLLVL.

This clonotype appeared once. Relative to the germline gene, one junction end is altered; a read error may explain this. The rearrangement links TRBV7-9 to TRBJ2-3; D ambiguous. This CDR3 contains 14 residues. The germline CDR1 and CDR2 sequences are SEHNR and FQNEAQ (reference sequence). Here the CDR3 reads CASSLARSTDTLYF. The CDR3, as DNA: TGTGCCAGCAGCTTAGCGCGGAGCACAGATACGCTGTATTTT.

The genes are TRBV20-1 and TRBJ1-3; TRBD1 might be the D (5 bases). The CDR3 loop spans 15 amino acids. V lost 2 bases to trimming and J lost 0 bases, with 11 bases between them. The V gene's germline CDR1 is DFQATT and CDR2 SNEGSKA (reference sequence). The chain's CDR3 is CSARPRGSSGNTIYF. The DNA for the CDR3 is TGCAGTGCTAGACCACGGGGGAGCTCTGGAAACACCATATATTTT.

This clonotype was counted a few times. The chain links TRBV20-1 to TRBJ1-2; D is possibly TRBD1 (6 bases). CDR1 is DFQATT, CDR2 SNEGSKA, per germline (reference sequence). The CDR3 has 16 amino acids. V was shortened by 0 bases and J by 8 bases, with 22 bases between the two germline ends. In DNA, the CDR3 is TGCAGTGCTAGAGACCGATCCCCTGGACAGCTGCAGGGCTACACCTTC. This encodes CSARDRSPGQLQGYTF.

This chain uses TRBV4-1 with TRBJ2-3; D gene unclear. The CDR3 totals 17 residues. Germline V gene lookup returns CDR1 MGHRA and CDR2 YSYEKL. Trimming removed 0 bases at V and 0 bases at J, with 13 bases between. CDR3 loop: CASSQDKIFTSTDTQYF. The DNA for the CDR3 is TGCGCCAGCAGCCAAGATAAGATTTTTACTAGCACAGATACGCAGTATTTT.

In its sample, this clonotype was seen once. The junction does not match germline at one end; this may be a read error. The chain uses TRBV7-8 and TRBJ2-7; D is undetermined. Per the germline V gene, CDR1 is SGHVS and CDR2 is FQNEAQ. The CDR3 spans 13 residues. CDR3 residues: CPSSPDPTYEQYF. The DNA of the CDR3 is TGTCCCAGCAGCCCAGACCCAACCTACGAGCAGTACTTC.

In nucleotides, the CDR3 is TGTGCCAGCAGTTATTTCCGACTAGCGGGAGGCGAGACCCAGTACTTC. As protein: CASSYFRLAGGETQYF. The chain links TRBV6-5 to TRBJ2-5, with 13 nucleotides matching TRBD2. Germline CDR1 and CDR2: MNHEY and SVGAGI. V trimming: 3 bases; J trimming: 5 bases; junction bases outside the gene matches: 6. This CDR3 is 16 amino acids long.

This chain links TRBV28 with TRBJ1-4; weak D call: TRBD1 (5 bases). The CDR3 has 14 residues. V dropped 2 bases and J dropped 7 bases, with 11 bases sitting between them. CDR1 is MDHEN, CDR2 SYDVKM, per germline. CDR3 sequence: CASSLTSGGEKLFF. In DNA, the CDR3 is TGTGCCAGCAGTTTAACCTCGGGGGGTGAAAAACTGTTTTTT.

Worth noting for this clonotype: At one of its ends the junction is not consistent with the germline gene, which may arise from a read error. The rearrangement links TRBV29-1 to TRBJ1-1, with 8 bases that match TRBD1. The CDR3 loop spans 13 amino acids. Per the germline V gene, CDR1 is SQVTM and CDR2 is ANQGSEA. CDR3 amino acids: CSARGQVNTGAFF. The DNA for the CDR3 is TGCAGCGCCCGGGGACAGGTGAACACTGGAGCTTTCTTT.

The table lists this clonotype with many counts. This chain joins TRBV6-1 and TRBJ1-5, with D perhaps TRBD1 (5 bases). Germline CDR1 MNHNS, CDR2 SASEGT. The germline V and J ends were trimmed by 2 bases and 6 bases, with 8 bases remaining between them. This CDR3 has 13 amino acids. The CDR3 here is CASSEQGTQPQHF. The CDR3 DNA reads TGTGCCAGCAGTGAACAGGGTACTCAGCCCCAGCATTTT.

This clonotype appeared a few times. V is TRBV5-1 and J is TRBJ2-7; D assignment may be TRBD1 or TRBD2 (6 bases each). The CDR3 covers 14 residues. Per the germline V gene, CDR1 is SGHRS and CDR2 is YFSETQ. V was trimmed by 1 base and J by 2 bases, leaving 10 bases between them. The CDR3 sequence: CASSLLGGPYEQYF. The CDR3 DNA reads as TGCGCCAGCAGCTTGTTGGGGGGCCCCTACGAGCAGTACTTC.

The chain couples TRBV6-1 to TRBJ2-2; 8 bases line up with TRBD2. V shed 6 bases and J 7 bases; nucleotides not matched to a gene: 16. CDR3 length equals 17 residues. The germline V gene encodes CDR1 MNHNS and CDR2 SASEGT. The CDR3 reads CASSPPRGGRSVGELFF. CDR3 DNA sequence: TGTGCCAGCAGCCCACCACGGGGCGGGAGGTCTGTCGGGGAGCTGTTTTTT.

There are a few counts of this clonotype. J is TRBJ2-5 and V is TRBV10-3, with 12 bases aligning to TRBD2. The length of the CDR3 is 18 residues. The trim removed 3 bases at V and 5 bases at J, leaving 13 bases unmatched. Germline loops: CDR1 ENHRY, CDR2 SYGVKD. The CDR3 nucleotides are TGTGCCATCAGTGACGCTAGCGGGAGGGCCAATCTGAGGGAGACCCAGTACTTC. Residues: CAISDASGRANLRETQYF.

The table lists this clonotype with a few counts. This may be a read error: a much more frequent sequence differs by one nucleotide. The chain combines TRBV9 with TRBJ1-5, with a weak D call TRBD1 (6 bases). The CDR3 totals 14 residues. The germline CDR1 and CDR2 sequences are SGDLS and YYNGEE. CDR3 residues: CAGSQGGPNQPQHF. The CDR3 coding sequence is TGTGCCGGCAGCCAAGGGGGGCCCAATCAGCCCCAGCATTTT. Supplemented by reference TRBV9 and TRBJ1-5, the full variable domain reads DSGVTQTPKHLITATGQRVTLRCSPRSGDLSVYWYQQSLDQGLQFLIQYYNGEERAKGNILERFSAQQFPDLHSELNLSSLELGDSALYFCAGSQGGPNQPQHFGDGTRLSIL.

This clonotype was observed a few times. The chain carries TRBV5-1 and TRBJ1-1; 9 bases match TRBD1. Germline V CDR1 and CDR2: SGHRS, YFSETQ. The trim removed 4 bases at V and 2 bases at J, leaving 6 bases unmatched. CDR3 length equals 15 residues. The CDR3 region has the DNA TGCGCCAGCAGCCGCACAGGGGGCGAAAACACTGAAGCTTTCTTT. Its protein product is CASSRTGGENTEAFF.

This clonotype was seen only a few times. The chain uses TRBV3-1 and TRBJ2-7; D is possibly TRBD1 or TRBD2 (5 bases each). The CDR3 is 14 residues long. Trimming left V 4 bases short and J 6 bases short, with 16 bases between. Germline CDR1 LGHDT, CDR2 YNNKEL (reference sequence). The CDR3 region is CASSRQAGTSEQYF. In DNA form, the CDR3 reads TGTGCCAGCAGCCGACAAGCCGGGACCTCCGAGCAGTACTTC.

The chain combines TRBV6-2 or TRBV6-3 with TRBJ2-5; 9 nucleotides align to TRBD1. Germline V CDR1 and CDR2: MNHEY, SVGEGT. Trimming removed 2 bases from V and 4 bases from J; junction bases left unmatched: 5. CDR3 size: 15 residues. The CDR3 protein is CASSYRLGQGETQYF. The CDR3 DNA is TGTGCCAGCAGTTACCGGCTGGGACAGGGAGAGACCCAGTACTTC.

The chain is built from TRBV3-1 and TRBJ2-2; D assignment may be TRBD1 or TRBD2 (5 bases each). CDR3 size: 16 residues. Per germline, CDR1 LGHDT and CDR2 YNNKEL (reference sequence). V lost 1 base and J 5 bases, leaving 14 bases between the germline ends. The CDR3 loop is CASSQGGTTGTGELFF. CDR3 in DNA: TGTGCCAGCAGCCAAGGGGGGACCACGGGGACCGGGGAGCTGTTTTTT.

This clonotype was picked up many times. This chain uses TRBV28 with TRBJ2-1, with 9 bases fitting TRBD1. This CDR3 is 15 amino acids long. The V gene end was trimmed by 6 bases and the J gene end by 9 bases; junction bases not matched to a gene: 12. Germline V gene lookup returns CDR1 MDHEN and CDR2 SYDVKM. The DNA for the CDR3 is TGTGCCAGCAGCCTCTTAATTACAGGGGGCAGTGAGCAGTTCTTC. It translates to CASSLLITGGSEQFF. The whole variable domain, filled in from reference TRBV28 and TRBJ2-1, reads DVKVTQSSRYLVKRTGEKVFLECVQDMDHENMFWYRQDPGLGLRLIYFSYDVKMKEKGDIPEGYSVSREKKERFSLILESASTNQTSMYLCASSLLITGGSEQFFGPGTRLTVL.